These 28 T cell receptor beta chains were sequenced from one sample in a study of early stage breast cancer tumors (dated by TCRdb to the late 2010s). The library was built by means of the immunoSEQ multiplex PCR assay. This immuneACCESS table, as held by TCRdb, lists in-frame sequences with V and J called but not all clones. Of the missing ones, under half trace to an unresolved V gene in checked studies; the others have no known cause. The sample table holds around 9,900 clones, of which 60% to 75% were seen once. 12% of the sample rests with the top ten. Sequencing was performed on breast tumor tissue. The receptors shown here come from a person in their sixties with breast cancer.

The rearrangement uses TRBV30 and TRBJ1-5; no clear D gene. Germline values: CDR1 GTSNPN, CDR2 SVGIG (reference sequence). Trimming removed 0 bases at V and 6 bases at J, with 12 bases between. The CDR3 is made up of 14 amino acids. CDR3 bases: TGTGCCTGGAGTGTTATATCGGAAGCTCAGCCCCAGCATTTT. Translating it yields CAWSVISEAQPQHF.

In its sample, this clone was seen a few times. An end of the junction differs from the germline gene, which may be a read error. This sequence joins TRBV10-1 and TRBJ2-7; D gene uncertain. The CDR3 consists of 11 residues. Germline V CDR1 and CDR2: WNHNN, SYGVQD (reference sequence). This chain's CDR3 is CASSEEVGSDF. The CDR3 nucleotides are TGCGCCAGCAGTGAGGAAGTAGGGTCGGACTTC.

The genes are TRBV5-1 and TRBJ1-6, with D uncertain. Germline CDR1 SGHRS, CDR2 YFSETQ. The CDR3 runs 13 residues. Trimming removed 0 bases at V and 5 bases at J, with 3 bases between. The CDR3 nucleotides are TGCGCCAGCAGCTTGGTGGATAATTCACCCCTCCACTTT. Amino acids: CASSLVDNSPLHF. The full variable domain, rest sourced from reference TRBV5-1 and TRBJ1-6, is KAGVTQTPRYLIKTRGQQVTLSCSPISGHRSVSWYQQTPGQGLQFLFEYFSETQRNKGNFPGRFSGRQFSNSRSEMNVSTLELGDSALYLCASSLVDNSPLHFGNGTRLTVT.

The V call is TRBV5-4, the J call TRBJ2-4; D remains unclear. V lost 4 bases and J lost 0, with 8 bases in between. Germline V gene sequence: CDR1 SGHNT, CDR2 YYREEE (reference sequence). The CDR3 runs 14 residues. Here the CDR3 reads CASSPTAAKNIQYF. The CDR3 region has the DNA TGTGCCAGCAGCCCCACAGCAGCCAAAAACATTCAGTACTTC.

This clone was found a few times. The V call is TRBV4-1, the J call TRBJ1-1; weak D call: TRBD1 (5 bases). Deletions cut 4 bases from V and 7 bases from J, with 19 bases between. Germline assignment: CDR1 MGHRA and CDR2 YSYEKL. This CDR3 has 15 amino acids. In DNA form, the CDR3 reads TGCGCCAGCAGCCTAGACGCGACAGCGAATTTTGAAGCTTTCTTT. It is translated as CASSLDATANFEAFF.

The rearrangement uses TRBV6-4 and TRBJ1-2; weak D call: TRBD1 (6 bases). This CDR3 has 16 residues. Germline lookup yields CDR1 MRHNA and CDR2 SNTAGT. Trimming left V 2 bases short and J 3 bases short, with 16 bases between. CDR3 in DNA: TGTGCCAGCAGTGACCGCGGCAGGGGTCCGTACTATGGCTACACCTTC. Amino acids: CASSDRGRGPYYGYTF.

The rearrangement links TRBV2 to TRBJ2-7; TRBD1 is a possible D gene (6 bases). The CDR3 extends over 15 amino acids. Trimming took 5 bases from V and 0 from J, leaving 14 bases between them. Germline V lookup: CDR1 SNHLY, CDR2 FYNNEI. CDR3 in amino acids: CASSPDRYSSYEQYF. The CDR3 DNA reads TGTGCCAGCAGTCCGGACAGATATAGCTCCTACGAGCAGTACTTC.

The CDR3 DNA is TGTGCCAGCAGTTTATCACGGCCGAGCTCCTACAATGAGCAGTTCTTC. It yields the protein CASSLSRPSSYNEQFF. The chain carries TRBV2 and TRBJ2-1; D remains unclear. Between the trimmed V and J ends, which lost 5 bases and 0 bases, there was a span of 14 bases. The CDR3 contains 16 residues. Per germline, CDR1 SNHLY and CDR2 FYNNEI.

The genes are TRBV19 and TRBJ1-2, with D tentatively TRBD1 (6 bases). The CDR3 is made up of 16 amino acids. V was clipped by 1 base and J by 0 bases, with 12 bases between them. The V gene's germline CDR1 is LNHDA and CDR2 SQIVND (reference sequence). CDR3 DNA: TGTGCCAGTAGTATAGCGGGACAAGGTGCTAACTATGGCTACACCTTC. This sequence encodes CASSIAGQGANYGYTF.

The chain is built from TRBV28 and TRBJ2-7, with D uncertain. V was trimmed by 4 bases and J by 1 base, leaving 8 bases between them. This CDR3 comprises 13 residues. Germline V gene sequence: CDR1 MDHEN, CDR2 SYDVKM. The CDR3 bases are TGTGCCAGCAGTTCTCACGAGTCCTACGAGCAGTACTTC. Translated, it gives CASSSHESYEQYF.

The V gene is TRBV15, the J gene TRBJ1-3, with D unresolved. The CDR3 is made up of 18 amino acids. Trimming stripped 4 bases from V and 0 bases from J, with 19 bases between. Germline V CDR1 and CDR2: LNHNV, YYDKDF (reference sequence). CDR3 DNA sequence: TGTGCCACCAGCAAATCGTTCGGATCGGACGTCTCTGGAAACACCATATATTTT. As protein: CATSKSFGSDVSGNTIYF.

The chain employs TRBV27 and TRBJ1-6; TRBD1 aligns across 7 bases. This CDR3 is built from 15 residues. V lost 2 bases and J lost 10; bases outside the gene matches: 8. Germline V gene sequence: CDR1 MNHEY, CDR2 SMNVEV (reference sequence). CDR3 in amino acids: CASSLLPGGQSPLHF. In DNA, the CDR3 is TGTGCCAGCAGTTTACTGCCAGGGGGTCAATCACCCCTCCACTTT.

The CDR3 reads CASSVQGYGNQPQHF. CDR3 nucleotides: TGTGCCAGCAGCGTACAGGGTTATGGCAATCAGCCCCAGCATTTT. The rearrangement links TRBV2 to TRBJ1-5; perhaps TRBD1 as D (6 bases). Germline CDR1 and CDR2: SNHLY and FYNNEI. This CDR3 contains 15 residues. With 6 bases removed from V and 2 bases from J, the gap between germline ends came to 14 bases.

The CDR3 sequence is CASSLGNTDTQYF. CDR3 DNA sequence: TGTGCCAGCAGCTTAGGGAACACAGATACGCAGTATTTT. This chain links TRBV13 with TRBJ2-3; no clear D. The ends were cut back, 0 bases at V and 2 bases at J, with 3 bases in the middle. The germline V gene encodes CDR1 PRHDT and CDR2 FYEKMQ (reference sequence). This CDR3 contains 13 residues.

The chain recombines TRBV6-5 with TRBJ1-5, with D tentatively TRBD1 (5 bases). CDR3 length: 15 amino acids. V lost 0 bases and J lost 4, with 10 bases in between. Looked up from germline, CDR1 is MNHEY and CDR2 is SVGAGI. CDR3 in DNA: TGTGCCAGCAGTTACTCAGACAGAGGTAATCAGCCCCAGCATTTT. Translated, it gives CASSYSDRGNQPQHF.

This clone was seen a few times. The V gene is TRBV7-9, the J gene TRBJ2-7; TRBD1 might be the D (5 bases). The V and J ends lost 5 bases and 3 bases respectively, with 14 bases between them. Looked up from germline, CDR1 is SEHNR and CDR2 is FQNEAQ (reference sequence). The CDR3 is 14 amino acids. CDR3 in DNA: TGTGCCAGCAGCGCGGACACTCGCGGCTACGAGCAGTACTTC. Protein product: CASSADTRGYEQYF.

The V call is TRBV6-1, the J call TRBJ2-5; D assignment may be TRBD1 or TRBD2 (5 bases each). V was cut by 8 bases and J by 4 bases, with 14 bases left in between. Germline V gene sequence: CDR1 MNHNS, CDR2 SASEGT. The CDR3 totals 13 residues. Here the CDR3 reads CASYTRDGETQYF. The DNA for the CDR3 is TGTGCCAGCTATACCAGGGACGGAGAGACCCAGTACTTC.

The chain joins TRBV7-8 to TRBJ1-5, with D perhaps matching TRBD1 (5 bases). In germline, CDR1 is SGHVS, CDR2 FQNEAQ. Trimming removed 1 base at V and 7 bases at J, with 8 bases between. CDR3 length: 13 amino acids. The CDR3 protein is CASSLVGGQPQHF. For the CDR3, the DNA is TGTGCCAGCAGCTTAGTGGGGGGGCAGCCCCAGCATTTT.

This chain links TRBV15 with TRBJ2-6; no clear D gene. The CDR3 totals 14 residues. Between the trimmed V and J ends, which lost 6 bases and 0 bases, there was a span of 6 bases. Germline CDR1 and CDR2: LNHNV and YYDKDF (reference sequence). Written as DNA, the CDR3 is TGTGCCACCAGTGGTCTCTCTGGGGCCAACGTCCTGACTTTC. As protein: CATSGLSGANVLTF.

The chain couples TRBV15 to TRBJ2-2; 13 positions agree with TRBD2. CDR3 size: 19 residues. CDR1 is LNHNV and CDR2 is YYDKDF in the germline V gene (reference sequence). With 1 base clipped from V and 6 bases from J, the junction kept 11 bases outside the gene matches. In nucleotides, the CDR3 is TGTGCCACCAGCAGAGTGGTGGGACTAGCGGGAAGTACCGCCGGGGAGCTGTTTTTT. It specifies CATSRVVGLAGSTAGELFF.

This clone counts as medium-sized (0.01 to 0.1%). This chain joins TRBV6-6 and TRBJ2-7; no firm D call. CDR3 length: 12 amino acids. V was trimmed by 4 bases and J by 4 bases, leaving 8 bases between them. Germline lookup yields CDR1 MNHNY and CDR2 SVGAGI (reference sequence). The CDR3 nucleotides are TGTGCCAGCAGTTTTGGGGTTTACGAGCAGTACTTC. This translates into CASSFGVYEQYF.

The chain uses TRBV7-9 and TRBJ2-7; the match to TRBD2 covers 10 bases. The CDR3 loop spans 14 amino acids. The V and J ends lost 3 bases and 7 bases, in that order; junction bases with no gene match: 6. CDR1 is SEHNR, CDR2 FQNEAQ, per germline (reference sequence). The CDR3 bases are TGTGCCAGCAGCTTCTTACTAGCGGGACAGGAGCAGTACTTC. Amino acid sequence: CASSFLLAGQEQYF.

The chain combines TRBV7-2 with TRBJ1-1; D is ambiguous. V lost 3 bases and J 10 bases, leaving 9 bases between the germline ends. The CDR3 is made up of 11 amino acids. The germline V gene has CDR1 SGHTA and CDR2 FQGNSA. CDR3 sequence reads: CASSLGLGAFF. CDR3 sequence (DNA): TGTGCCAGCAGCTTGGGTCTGGGAGCTTTCTTT.

CDR3 loop: CASRQRDAYGYTF. The CDR3 DNA sequence: TGTGCCAGTAGACAGCGAGATGCCTATGGCTACACCTTC. The V gene is TRBV5-8, the J gene TRBJ1-2; D might be TRBD1 (5 bases). The CDR3 is 13 amino acids. Germline V gene lookup returns CDR1 SGHTS and CDR2 YDEGEE. V lost 8 bases and J lost 4, with 15 bases in between.

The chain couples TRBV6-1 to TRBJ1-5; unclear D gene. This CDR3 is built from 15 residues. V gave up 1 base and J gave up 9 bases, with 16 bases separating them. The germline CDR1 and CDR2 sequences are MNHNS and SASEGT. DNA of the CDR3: TGTGCCAGCAGTGAAGGCGGGAAAGTTATACGGCCCCAGCATTTT. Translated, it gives CASSEGGKVIRPQHF.

The CDR3 DNA sequence: TGTGCCAGCAACCTACTCCGGGACACCAACTCCTACGAGCAGTACTTC. Its protein is CASNLLRDTNSYEQYF. J is TRBJ2-7 and V is TRBV2; D is perhaps TRBD1 (6 bases). V shed 7 bases and J shed 0 bases, with 19 bases lying between them. CDR1 is SNHLY and CDR2 is FYNNEI in the germline V gene. The CDR3 has 16 residues. The whole variable domain, remainder taken from reference TRBV2 and TRBJ2-7, is EPEVTQTPSHQVTQMGQEVILRCVPISNHLYFYWYRQILGQKVEFLVSFYNNEISEKSEIFDDQFSVERPDGSNFTLKIRSTKLEDSAMYFCASNLLRDTNSYEQYFGPGTRLTVT.

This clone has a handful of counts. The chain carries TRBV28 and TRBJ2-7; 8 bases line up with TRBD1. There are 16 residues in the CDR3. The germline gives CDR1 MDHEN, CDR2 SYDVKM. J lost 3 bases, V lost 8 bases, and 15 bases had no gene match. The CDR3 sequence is CASVAGGTGRDYEQYF. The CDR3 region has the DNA TGTGCCAGCGTCGCCGGAGGGACAGGTCGGGACTACGAGCAGTACTTC.

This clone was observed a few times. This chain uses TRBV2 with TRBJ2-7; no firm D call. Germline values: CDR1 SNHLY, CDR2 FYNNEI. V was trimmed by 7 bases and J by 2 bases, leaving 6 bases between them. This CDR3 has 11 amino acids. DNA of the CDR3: TGTGCCAGCAAGCTAGCCTACGAGCAGTACTTC. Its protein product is CASKLAYEQYF.